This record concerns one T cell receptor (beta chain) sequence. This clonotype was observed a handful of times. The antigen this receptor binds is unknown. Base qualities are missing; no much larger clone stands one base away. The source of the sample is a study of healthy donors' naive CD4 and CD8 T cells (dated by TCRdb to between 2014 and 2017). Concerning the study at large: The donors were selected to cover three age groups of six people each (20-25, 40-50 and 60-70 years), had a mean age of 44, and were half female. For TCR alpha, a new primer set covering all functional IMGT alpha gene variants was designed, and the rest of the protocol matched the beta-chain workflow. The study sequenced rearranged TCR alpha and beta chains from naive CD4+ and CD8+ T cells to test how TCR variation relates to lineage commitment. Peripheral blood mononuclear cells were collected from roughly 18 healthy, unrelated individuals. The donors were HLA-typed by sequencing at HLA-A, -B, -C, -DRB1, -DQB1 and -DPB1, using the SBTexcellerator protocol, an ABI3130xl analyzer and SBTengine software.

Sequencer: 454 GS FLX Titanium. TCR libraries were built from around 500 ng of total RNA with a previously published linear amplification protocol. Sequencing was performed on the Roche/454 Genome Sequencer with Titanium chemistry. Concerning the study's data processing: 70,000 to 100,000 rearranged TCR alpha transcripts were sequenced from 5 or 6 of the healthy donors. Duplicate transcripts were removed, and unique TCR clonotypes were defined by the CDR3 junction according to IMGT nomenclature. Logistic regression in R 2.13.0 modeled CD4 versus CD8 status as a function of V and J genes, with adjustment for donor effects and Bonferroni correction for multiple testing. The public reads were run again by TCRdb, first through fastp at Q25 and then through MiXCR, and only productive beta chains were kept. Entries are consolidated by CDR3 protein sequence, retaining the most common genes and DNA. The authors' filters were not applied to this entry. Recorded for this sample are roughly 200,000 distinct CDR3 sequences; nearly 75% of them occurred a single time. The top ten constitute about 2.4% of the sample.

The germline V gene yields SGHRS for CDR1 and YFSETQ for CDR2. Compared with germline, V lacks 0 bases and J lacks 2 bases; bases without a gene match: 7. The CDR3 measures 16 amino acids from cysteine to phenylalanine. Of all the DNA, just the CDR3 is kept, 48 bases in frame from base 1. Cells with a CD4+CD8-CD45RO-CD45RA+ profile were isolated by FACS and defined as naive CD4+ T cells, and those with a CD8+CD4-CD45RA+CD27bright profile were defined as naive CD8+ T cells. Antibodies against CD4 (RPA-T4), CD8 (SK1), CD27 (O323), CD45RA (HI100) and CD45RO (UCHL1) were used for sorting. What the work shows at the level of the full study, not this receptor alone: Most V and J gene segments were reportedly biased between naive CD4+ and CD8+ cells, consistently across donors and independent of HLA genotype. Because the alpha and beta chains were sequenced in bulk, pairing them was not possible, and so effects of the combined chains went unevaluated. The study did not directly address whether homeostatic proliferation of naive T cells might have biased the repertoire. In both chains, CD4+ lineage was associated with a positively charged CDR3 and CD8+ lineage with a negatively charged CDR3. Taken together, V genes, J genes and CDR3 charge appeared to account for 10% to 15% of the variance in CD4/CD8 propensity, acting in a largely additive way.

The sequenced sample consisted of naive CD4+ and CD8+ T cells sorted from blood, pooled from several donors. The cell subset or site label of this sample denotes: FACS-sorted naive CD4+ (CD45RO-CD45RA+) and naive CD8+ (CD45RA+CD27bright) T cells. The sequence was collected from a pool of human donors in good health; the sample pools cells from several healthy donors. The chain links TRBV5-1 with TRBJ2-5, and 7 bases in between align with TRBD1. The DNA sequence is TGCGCCAGCAGCTTGGGTATTGGACAGGCACAAGAGACCCAGTACTTC. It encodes CASSLGIGQAQETQYF.